The entry that follows covers one T cell receptor (beta chain) sequence. The source of the sample is a study of blood T cell repertoires in COVID-19. At the level of the study: Donors in the United States, Italy and Spain gave samples during acute or convalescent COVID-19. From T cells, B-cell-depleted T cells, or PBMCs came the material, which was cDNA or gDNA.

CDR1 is MGHRA, CDR2 YSYEKL, per germline. The CDR3 is 19 residues long. With V trimmed by 0 bases and J by 0 bases, 10 bases remained unmatched. Authors' methods: Counts of nucleated cells, estimated from reference gene primer amplification, were obtained. Sequenced by immunoSEQ multiplex PCR; TCRdb stores in-frame clones only, minus some. V and J calls and clone size are given by that table; D and trimming were obtained from the DNA. This table holds 70,000 or so clones, more than 75% found once. The origin of this receptor is a woman aged 18-29 years with acute or convalescent COVID-19. V is TRBV4-1 and J is TRBJ1-4; TRBD1 agrees at 7 bases. Material: peripheral blood. In DNA, the CDR3 is TGCGCCAGCAGCCAAGATTTCGGCAGGGGGTTCGCAACTAATGAAAAACTGTTTTTT. The encoded protein is CASSQDFGRGFATNEKLFF.